Below, 30 T cell receptor beta chains from the same sample are listed, as sequenced in a study of T cells in Graves' hyperthyroidism and ophthalmopathy (dated by TCRdb to the late 2010s). The library was prepared using multiplex PCR. Sequencing instrument: Illumina HiSeq 2000. Amplification of TCR beta CDR3 regions was carried out from RNA transcripts. The first round of RT-PCR for the TCR CDR3 was performed with the HTBI primer set and the Qiagen OneStep RT-PCR kit. Clones were called with MiXCR by TCRdb after fastp trimmed the public reads at Q25, and only in-frame beta chains were retained. Every CDR3 protein is listed once, alongside the most common genes and DNA of its rows. The sample data list more than 500,000 distinct CDR3 sequences, and 15% to 20% of these were observed just once. The ten largest clones represent approximately 30% of the sample. Sequencing input: blood. The receptors were gathered from a woman under 40 with Graves' ophthalmopathy.

This clonotype showed up just a few times. The chain couples TRBV7-2 to TRBJ2-2; weak D call: TRBD2 (7 bases). The CDR3 length is 17 residues. The germline V gene has CDR1 SGHTA and CDR2 FQGNSA. Trimming took off 6 bases at V and 6 bases at J, with 23 bases between the two ends. Here the CDR3 DNA reads TGTGCCAGCAGTTTAACCCGGTGGGGGAGGGGGTCCGGGGAGCTGTTTTTT. Its protein is CASSLTRWGRGSGELFF.

This clonotype was recorded at least ten times. The chain has TRBV7-2 and TRBJ2-1; 8 bases agree with TRBD2. J gave up 4 bases and V 2 bases, and 7 bases lay outside the gene matches. CDR3 length equals 16 residues. Germline V gives CDR1 SGHTA, CDR2 FQGNSA. CDR3 in amino acids: CASSLLAGGFYNEQFF. As DNA, the CDR3 is TGTGCCAGCAGCTTACTCGCGGGAGGTTTTTACAATGAGCAGTTCTTC.

About this clonotype: A much larger clone lies one base from this, so it may be a read error. The chain has TRBV6-2 or TRBV6-3 and TRBJ2-1, with TRBD2 identical over 11 bases. CDR1 and CDR2 (germline): MNHEY, SVGEGT. Unmatched junction bases numbered 7, after V lost 2 bases and J lost 1 base. The CDR3 runs to 18 residues. The CDR3 sequence: CASSYDGTSGPSYNEQFF. In DNA, the CDR3 is TGTGCCAGCAGTTACGACGGGACTAGCGGTCCATCCTACAATGAGCAGTTCTTC.

This clonotype came up many times. The V call is TRBV7-2, the J call TRBJ2-3; 8 bases match TRBD2. This CDR3 has 16 residues. Per the germline V gene, CDR1 is SGHTA and CDR2 is FQGNSA. J was trimmed by 6 bases and V by 4 bases; bases with no gene match: 12. The CDR3 DNA sequence: TGTGCCAGCAGCTCCCTCCTAACGGGAGGGGGGGATACGCAGTATTTT. As protein: CASSSLLTGGGDTQYF.

This clonotype occurred many times. This chain connects TRBV20-1 to TRBJ2-1; D unresolved. Germline CDR1 DFQATT, CDR2 SNEGSKA (reference sequence). CDR3 size: 18 residues. V lost 0 bases to trimming and J lost 0 bases, with 18 bases between them. CDR3 bases: TGCAGTGCTAGAGATCGTAGAAAGGGTCCCAGCTCCTACAATGAGCAGTTCTTC. Translation: CSARDRRKGPSSYNEQFF.

A few counts support this clonotype. A read error may account for a junction end that differs from germline. The chain employs TRBV7-2 and TRBJ2-5, with D uncertain. This CDR3 is built from 16 residues. Germline assignment: CDR1 SGHTA and CDR2 FQGNSA. The CDR3 loop reads CASSPWATEVEETRYF. The CDR3 DNA reads as TGTGCCAGCAGCCCATGGGCGACGGAAGTTGAAGAGACCCGGTACTTC.

This clonotype was seen at least ten times. The V gene is TRBV28, the J gene TRBJ1-5; no definite D call. V lost 6 bases and J 3 bases, leaving 15 bases between the germline ends. This CDR3 contains 15 residues. Germline CDR1 and CDR2: MDHEN and SYDVKM. Here the CDR3 DNA reads TGTGCCAGCAGGGAGATGACTGCAAACAATCAGCCCCAGCATTTT. Its protein is CASREMTANNQPQHF.

The genes are TRBV25-1 and TRBJ1-2; D is perhaps TRBD1 (6 bases). Germline values: CDR1 MGHDK, CDR2 SYGVNS. The CDR3 sequence is 14 residues long. V was shortened by 3 bases and J by 6 bases, with 14 bases between the two germline ends. The CDR3 loop is CASSDTGRLDGYTF. The CDR3 nucleotides are TGTGCCAGCAGTGACACAGGGCGGTTAGATGGCTACACCTTC.

This clonotype was seen more than once but under ten times. The genes are TRBV27 and TRBJ2-3; 14 bases align to TRBD2. Per the germline V gene, CDR1 is MNHEY and CDR2 is SMNVEV (reference sequence). The junction had 12 bases not matched to a gene; V was cut back by 8 bases and J by 2 bases. The CDR3 runs 18 residues. Written as DNA, the CDR3 is TGTGCCAGCGCGCATCCGGGACTAGCGGGAGATAACACAGATACGCAGTATTTT. Protein: CASAHPGLAGDNTDTQYF.

At least ten counts were recorded for this clonotype. V is TRBV5-8 and J is TRBJ2-3, with D uncertain. There are 16 residues in the CDR3. V was trimmed by 0 bases and J by 2 bases, leaving 13 bases between them. Germline lookup yields CDR1 SGHTS and CDR2 YDEGEE. CDR3 bases: TGTGCCAGCAGCTTGGAACAGCCCATCCTCACAGATACGCAGTATTTT. Protein sequence: CASSLEQPILTDTQYF.

This clonotype was counted a single time. The chain carries TRBV14 and TRBJ1-1; D is unclear. The CDR3 spans 15 residues. Germline CDR1 is SGHDN and CDR2 is FVKESK. V was pared by 0 bases and J by 2 bases, with 10 bases between. In DNA form, the CDR3 reads TGTGCCAGCAGCCAAGATCATGCACCAAACACTGAAGCTTTCTTT. Protein sequence: CASSQDHAPNTEAFF.

The chain employs TRBV7-9 and TRBJ2-1, with 12 positions matching TRBD2. The junction had 5 bases not matched to a gene; V was cut back by 5 bases and J by 0 bases. Germline assignment: CDR1 SEHNR and CDR2 FQNEAQ (reference sequence). This CDR3 region has 17 residues. CDR3: CASSELAGGISYNEQFF. As DNA, the CDR3 is TGTGCCAGCAGCGAACTAGCGGGAGGAATCTCCTACAATGAGCAGTTCTTC.

With regard to this clonotype: No conserved phenylalanine or tryptophan ends this CDR3, so it is likely a read error. The chain carries TRBV7-8 and TRBJ1-2, with 8 bases that match TRBD1. Germline loops: CDR1 SGHVS, CDR2 FQNEAQ. The V gene end was trimmed by 2 bases and the J gene end by 1 base; junction bases not matched to a gene: 9. The CDR3 is 17 residues long. The CDR3 is CASSLSADRGLNYGYTL. The CDR3 DNA sequence: TGTGCCAGCAGCTTATCGGCTGACAGGGGCCTTAACTATGGCTACACCCTC.

This clonotype occurred many times. This rearrangement joins TRBV9 to TRBJ1-1; D gene unclear. Trimming took off 4 bases at V and 5 bases at J, with 21 bases between the two ends. Germline CDR1 and CDR2: SGDLS and YYNGEE. The length of the CDR3 is 16 residues. The CDR3 DNA is TGTGCCAGCAGCCCACGTGGCTGGGGTCCTTTGACTGAAGCTTTCTTT. As protein: CASSPRGWGPLTEAFF.

In this sample, this clonotype turned up a few times. The V call is TRBV3-1, the J call TRBJ2-7, with no clear D. V was cut by 6 bases and J by 3 bases, with 18 bases left in between. Germline V gene lookup returns CDR1 LGHDT and CDR2 YNNKEL (reference sequence). The CDR3 spans 15 residues. The CDR3 here is CASRGRPPGDYEQYF. In nucleotides, the CDR3 is TGTGCCAGCAGGGGAAGACCTCCTGGGGACTACGAGCAGTACTTC.

V gene TRBV6-1 combines with J gene TRBJ2-3; D unresolved. Germline CDR1 reads MNHNS; CDR2 reads SASEGT. The CDR3 contains 14 residues. V lost 5 bases, J lost 0 bases, and 9 bases lay in between. CDR3 in amino acids: CASSSYLSTDTQYF. CDR3 in DNA: TGTGCCAGCAGTTCCTACTTAAGCACAGATACGCAGTATTTT.

This clonotype was seen ten or more times. The rearrangement links TRBV28 to TRBJ1-2; D possibly corresponds to TRBD1 (6 bases). The germline V and J ends were trimmed by 3 bases and 8 bases, with 13 bases remaining between them. Germline V gives CDR1 MDHEN, CDR2 SYDVKM. This CDR3 has 13 amino acids. As DNA, the CDR3 is TGTGCCAGCAGTTTGGAACAGGGTCGGGGCTACACCTTC. Its translation: CASSLEQGRGYTF.

This clonotype was counted between two and nine times. The chain recombines TRBV27 with TRBJ2-3; D possibly corresponds to TRBD2 (5 bases). The CDR3 is 14 amino acids. The germline CDR1 and CDR2 sequences are MNHEY and SMNVEV (reference sequence). The ends were cut back, 5 bases at V and 2 bases at J, with 11 bases in the middle. CDR3 region: CASSVGLFTDTQYF. CDR3 sequence (DNA): TGTGCCAGCAGTGTTGGACTTTTCACAGATACGCAGTATTTT.

This clonotype has a handful of counts. The CDR3 region is CASRNPPTDVRPLHF. CDR3 sequence (DNA): TGTGCCAGCAGAAATCCACCTACTGACGTCAGACCCCTCCACTTT. The chain uses TRBV28 and TRBJ1-6, with unresolved D. The V end lost 6 bases, the J end lost 12 bases, and 21 bases lay between the germline ends. Germline assignment: CDR1 MDHEN and CDR2 SYDVKM. The CDR3 loop spans 15 amino acids.

In its sample, this clonotype was seen a few times. The CDR3 sequence is CASSPWGRPEAFF. CDR3 bases: TGTGCCAGCAGCCCCTGGGGGAGGCCAGAAGCTTTCTTT. The chain couples TRBV27 to TRBJ1-1; D is possibly TRBD1 (5 bases). V dropped 6 bases and J dropped 8 bases, with 16 bases sitting between them. The germline gives CDR1 MNHEY, CDR2 SMNVEV (reference sequence). The CDR3 runs to 13 residues.

The J gene is TRBJ1-1, the V gene TRBV29-1; TRBD1 aligns across 7 bases. The CDR3 runs 13 residues. In germline, CDR1 is SQVTM, CDR2 ANQGSEA. The V gene end was trimmed by 7 bases and the J gene end by 3 bases; junction bases not matched to a gene: 8. The CDR3 coding sequence is TGCAGCGGGTTACAGGGGAAATACACTGAAGCTTTCTTT. Its translation is CSGLQGKYTEAFF. Complete variable domain (other parts from reference TRBV29-1 and TRBJ1-1): SAVISQKPSRDICQRGTSLTIQCQVDSQVTMMFWYRQQPGQSLTLIATANQGSEATYESGFVIDKFPISRPNLTFSTLTVSNMSPEDSSIYLCSGLQGKYTEAFFGQGTRLTVV.

The CDR3: CASRGQGGPKNIQYF. The CDR3 DNA reads TGTGCCAGCAGAGGGCAGGGGGGGCCCAAAAACATTCAGTACTTC. The V and J genes are TRBV6-4 and TRBJ2-4; D may match TRBD1 or TRBD2 (7 bases each). Germline CDR1 reads MRHNA; CDR2 reads SNTAGT. The germline V and J ends were trimmed by 6 bases and 2 bases, with 14 bases remaining between them. The CDR3 has 15 residues.

This chain joins TRBV6-6 and TRBJ2-5; D is possibly TRBD2 (6 bases). In germline, CDR1 is MNHNY, CDR2 SVGAGI (reference sequence). Between the trimmed V and J ends, which lost 2 bases and 4 bases, there was a span of 17 bases. This CDR3 region has 16 residues. The CDR3 loop is CASSYHDWGGGETQYF. In DNA form, the CDR3 reads TGTGCCAGCAGTTACCATGACTGGGGAGGTGGAGAGACCCAGTACTTC.

The table lists this clonotype with many counts. The chain carries TRBV11-2 and TRBJ2-3; 11 bases are shared with TRBD2. The CDR3 is 17 residues long. J was trimmed by 0 bases and V by 5 bases; bases with no gene match: 7. CDR1 is SGHAT and CDR2 is FQNNGV in the germline V gene. The CDR3 sequence: CASSGTGTSGSTDTQYF. Written as DNA, the CDR3 is TGTGCCAGCAGCGGTACCGGGACTAGCGGAAGCACAGATACGCAGTATTTT.

This clonotype has ten or more counts. J is TRBJ2-7 and V is TRBV30, with D unclear. Germline lookup yields CDR1 GTSNPN and CDR2 SVGIG (reference sequence). V was pared by 3 bases and J by 0 bases, with 9 bases between. The CDR3 consists of 13 residues. The CDR3 sequence: CAWRLAPSYEQYF. The CDR3 DNA is TGTGCCTGGAGACTGGCCCCCTCCTACGAGCAGTACTTC. Using reference TRBV30 and TRBJ2-7 for the parts outside the CDR3, the full variable domain is SQTIHQWPATLVQPVGSPLSLECTVEGTSNPNLYWYRQAAGRGLQLLFYSVGIGQISSEVPQNLSASRPQDRQFILSSKKLLLSDSGFYLCAWRLAPSYEQYFGPGTRLTVT.

The sample holds many counts of this clonotype. This chain uses TRBV12-3 or TRBV12-4 with TRBJ2-7; 8 bases align to TRBD2. V was pared by 5 bases and J by 6 bases, with 9 bases of the junction left unmatched. The length of the CDR3 is 14 residues. The CDR3 region has the DNA TGTGCCAGCAGTCCTGGGACTAGTCTAGGCGAGCAGTACTTC. It translates to CASSPGTSLGEQYF.

This clonotype was picked up a small number of times. The chain has TRBV7-9 and TRBJ2-2; TRBD1 aligns across 7 bases. The ends lost 5 bases at V and 5 bases at J; junction bases unmatched: 11. The CDR3 consists of 16 residues. The germline V gene encodes CDR1 SEHNR and CDR2 FQNEAQ (reference sequence). The CDR3 loop is CASSPGLTGSTGELFF. The DNA for the CDR3 is TGTGCCAGCAGCCCCGGCTTGACAGGGTCAACCGGGGAGCTGTTTTTT.

This clonotype was seen ten or more times. The chain links TRBV15 to TRBJ2-4, with 10 bases that match TRBD2. Trimming cost V 1 base and J 8 bases; bases outside gene matches: 14. CDR1 is LNHNV, CDR2 YYDKDF, per germline (reference sequence). The CDR3 sequence is 18 residues long. The DNA for the CDR3 is TGTGCCACCAGCAGAGTTAGAGGACTAGCGGCCCTTGGGGACATTCAGTACTTC. This translates into CATSRVRGLAALGDIQYF.

This clonotype was detected many times. This sequence joins TRBV27 and TRBJ1-6; D not certain. Germline loops: CDR1 MNHEY, CDR2 SMNVEV (reference sequence). Between the trimmed V and J ends, which lost 3 bases and 14 bases, there was a span of 14 bases. The CDR3 runs to 13 residues. The CDR3: CASSFRSPLALHF. CDR3 DNA: TGTGCCAGCAGTTTTCGCAGCCCCTTGGCCCTCCACTTT.

J is TRBJ1-4 and V is TRBV19; no firm D call. Trimming removed 7 bases from V and 0 bases from J, with 6 bases in between. In germline, CDR1 is LNHDA, CDR2 SQIVND (reference sequence). The CDR3 runs to 13 residues. CDR3 DNA: TGTGCCAGTAAGGCAGCAACTAATGAAAAACTGTTTTTT. It specifies CASKAATNEKLFF.